These T cell receptor beta chains were read from a single sample in a study of blood T cell repertoires in COVID-19. The repertoire was sequenced with immunoSEQ multiplex PCR; TCRdb's copy has only in-frame clones and lacks some. The table shows under 200,000 clones, with approximately 82% occurring only once. The sample comprised PBMCs or T cells enriched from blood (not recorded which). The source of these receptors is a woman between 45 and 65 years old who had recovered from COVID-19. The CDR3 runs from the conserved cysteine through the conserved F or W. Each record gives: clone size, J gene, D gene, V gene, CDR3 protein, CDR3 DNA. The D gene is left open where the match is weak. Clone size is stated in some rows and not others, as once, few, many or a class when expanded.

clone_size: -
j_call: TRBJ1-6
d_call: TRBD1
v_call: TRBV5-1
cdr3_aa: CASSRGGGQGLDSPLHF
cdr3_nt: TGCGCCAGCAGCCGTGGGGGAGGACAGGGGTTGGATTCACCCCTCCACTTT

clone_size: -
j_call: TRBJ1-1
d_call: -
v_call: TRBV18
cdr3_aa: CASSPERNTEAFF
cdr3_nt: TGTGCCAGCTCCCCCGAGCGGAACACTGAAGCTTTCTTT

clone_size: -
j_call: TRBJ1-2
d_call: -
v_call: TRBV5-6
cdr3_aa: CASSLYGSPTGGYTF
cdr3_nt: TGTGCCAGCAGCTTGTATGGGAGCCCCACTGGTGGCTACACCTTC

clone_size: few
j_call: TRBJ1-5
d_call: -
v_call: TRBV29-1
cdr3_aa: CSVGQSTQPQHF
cdr3_nt: TGCAGCGTCGGACAGAGCACGCAGCCCCAGCATTTT

clone_size: -
j_call: TRBJ1-5
d_call: TRBD1
v_call: TRBV30
cdr3_aa: CAWALPGDRGSNQPQHF
cdr3_nt: TGTGCCTGGGCCCTGCCCGGCGACAGGGGGAGCAATCAGCCCCAGCATTTT

clone_size: -
j_call: TRBJ1-3
d_call: -
v_call: TRBV7-8
cdr3_aa: CASSPRFGGNTIYF
cdr3_nt: TGTGCCAGCAGCCCTCGGTTTGGTGGAAACACCATATATTTT

clone_size: -
j_call: TRBJ1-6
d_call: -
v_call: TRBV6-5
cdr3_aa: CASSLFGGQINSPLHF
cdr3_nt: TGTGCCAGCAGTTTATTTGGTGGCCAAATTAATTCACCCCTCCACTTT

clone_size: few
j_call: TRBJ2-3
d_call: -
v_call: TRBV5-6
cdr3_aa: CASSWAQPDTQYF
cdr3_nt: TGTGCCAGCAGCTGGGCCCAACCAGATACGCAGTATTTT

clone_size: -
j_call: TRBJ1-4
d_call: TRBD1
v_call: TRBV5-4
cdr3_aa: CASSPDRAGEKLFF
cdr3_nt: TGTGCCAGCAGCCCGGACAGGGCCGGGGAAAAACTGTTTTTT

clone_size: few
j_call: TRBJ1-1
d_call: -
v_call: TRBV12-3/TRBV12-4
cdr3_aa: CASSSLAGIEAFF
cdr3_nt: TGTGCCAGCAGTTCTCTCGCAGGTATAGAAGCTTTCTTT

clone_size: -
j_call: TRBJ1-6
d_call: -
v_call: TRBV11-2
cdr3_aa: CASSNRVDNSPLHF
cdr3_nt: TGTGCCAGCAGCAACAGGGTCGATAATTCACCCCTCCACTTT

clone_size: -
j_call: TRBJ2-3
d_call: -
v_call: TRBV7-2
cdr3_aa: CASSPSAGLGSNTQYF
cdr3_nt: TGTGCCAGCAGCCCCTCGGCAGGGCTGGGGTCGAATACGCAGTATTTT

clone_size: -
j_call: TRBJ2-1
d_call: TRBD1
v_call: TRBV5-8
cdr3_aa: CASSLLVAGGNEQFF
cdr3_nt: TGTGCCAGCAGCTTGTTGGTGGCAGGGGGTAATGAGCAGTTCTTC

clone_size: -
j_call: TRBJ1-4
d_call: -
v_call: TRBV27
cdr3_aa: CASSGGGSNEKLFF
cdr3_nt: TGTGCCAGCAGTGGGGGGGGGTCAAATGAAAAACTGTTTTTT

clone_size: -
j_call: TRBJ1-5
d_call: -
v_call: TRBV30
cdr3_aa: CAWSVGSSGNQPQHF
cdr3_nt: TGTGCCTGGAGTGTTGGTTCGTCGGGGAATCAGCCCCAGCATTTT

clone_size: once
j_call: TRBJ1-6
d_call: TRBD1
v_call: TRBV7-8
cdr3_aa: CASRDRGAYNSPLHF
cdr3_nt: TGTGCCAGCCGCGACAGGGGGGCCTATAATTCACCCCTCCACTTT

clone_size: -
j_call: TRBJ1-6
d_call: TRBD1
v_call: TRBV6-5
cdr3_aa: CASRPPQGKGSPLHF
cdr3_nt: TGTGCCAGCAGACCTCCACAGGGGAAGGGTTCACCCCTCCACTTT

clone_size: once
j_call: TRBJ1-2
d_call: -
v_call: TRBV18
cdr3_aa: CASSPVMGSPAGAYGYTF
cdr3_nt: TGTGCCAGCTCACCAGTTATGGGGTCTCCCGCGGGGGCCTATGGCTACACCTTC

clone_size: -
j_call: TRBJ1-5
d_call: -
v_call: TRBV9
cdr3_aa: CASSPTGGGNQPQHF
cdr3_nt: TGTGCCAGCAGCCCCACTGGGGGCGGCAATCAGCCCCAGCATTTT

clone_size: -
j_call: TRBJ1-6
d_call: -
v_call: TRBV28
cdr3_aa: CASVGVHNSPLHF
cdr3_nt: TGTGCCAGCGTAGGGGTCCATAATTCACCCCTCCACTTT

clone_size: once
j_call: TRBJ2-1
d_call: -
v_call: TRBV11-3
cdr3_aa: CASSRGGSSNEQFF
cdr3_nt: TGTGCCAGCAGCCGGGGTGGGTCGAGCAATGAGCAGTTCTTC

clone_size: -
j_call: TRBJ1-2
d_call: TRBD1
v_call: TRBV5-1
cdr3_aa: CASSLEGQGIGYTF
cdr3_nt: TGCGCCAGCAGCTTGGAGGGACAGGGGATTGGCTACACCTTC

clone_size: -
j_call: TRBJ2-1
d_call: TRBD1
v_call: TRBV15
cdr3_aa: CATSPRRGTGFNEQFF
cdr3_nt: TGTGCCACCAGCCCCCGCAGGGGGACAGGGTTCAATGAGCAGTTCTTC

clone_size: -
j_call: TRBJ2-1
d_call: -
v_call: TRBV28
cdr3_aa: CAILDRLTGNEQFF
cdr3_nt: TGTGCCATCCTTGACAGGTTAACTGGCAATGAGCAGTTCTTC

clone_size: -
j_call: TRBJ2-6
d_call: -
v_call: TRBV5-6
cdr3_aa: CASSLPVVADSGANVLTF
cdr3_nt: TGTGCCAGCAGCCTTCCGGTGGTAGCGGACTCTGGGGCCAACGTCCTGACTTTC

clone_size: -
j_call: TRBJ1-2
d_call: TRBD1
v_call: TRBV3-1/TRBV3-2
cdr3_aa: CASSQLSTGGAHYGYTF
cdr3_nt: TGTGCCAGCAGCCAGTTATCCACAGGGGGCGCTCACTATGGCTACACCTTC

clone_size: many
j_call: TRBJ1-3
d_call: -
v_call: TRBV10-3
cdr3_aa: CAIRDTSGNTIYF
cdr3_nt: TGTGCCATCCGGGACACCTCTGGAAACACCATATATTTT

clone_size: -
j_call: TRBJ1-1
d_call: -
v_call: TRBV1
cdr3_aa: CTSSRGGENTEAFF
cdr3_nt: TGCACCAGCAGCCGGGGGGGGGAGAACACTGAAGCTTTCTTT

clone_size: -
j_call: TRBJ1-2
d_call: TRBD1
v_call: TRBV6-5
cdr3_aa: CASSWNRGRDYGYTF
cdr3_nt: TGTGCCAGCAGTTGGAACAGGGGGAGGGACTATGGCTACACCTTC

clone_size: -
j_call: TRBJ1-2
d_call: TRBD1
v_call: TRBV28
cdr3_aa: CASSLYGGQVDGYTF
cdr3_nt: TGTGCCAGCAGTTTATACGGGGGACAGGTGGATGGCTACACCTTC

clone_size: -
j_call: TRBJ1-3
d_call: -
v_call: TRBV5-1
cdr3_aa: CASSLGPVSGNTIYF
cdr3_nt: TGCGCCAGCAGCTTGGGTCCCGTCTCTGGAAACACCATATATTTT

clone_size: -
j_call: TRBJ1-2
d_call: -
v_call: TRBV24-1
cdr3_aa: CATRDSGGGYGYTF
cdr3_nt: TGTGCCACCAGGGACAGCGGGGGTGGCTATGGCTACACCTTC

clone_size: -
j_call: TRBJ1-3
d_call: -
v_call: TRBV10-1
cdr3_aa: CASRGDSGNTIYF
cdr3_nt: TGCGCCAGCCGGGGTGACTCTGGAAACACCATATATTTT

clone_size: few
j_call: TRBJ2-2
d_call: TRBD1
v_call: TRBV5-4
cdr3_aa: CASTPKGTANTGELFF
cdr3_nt: TGTGCCAGCACCCCGAAGGGGACAGCTAACACCGGGGAGCTGTTTTTT

clone_size: many
j_call: TRBJ1-1
d_call: -
v_call: TRBV2
cdr3_aa: CASSVPYTEAFF
cdr3_nt: TGTGCCAGCAGTGTTCCTTACACTGAAGCTTTCTTT

clone_size: once
j_call: TRBJ1-4
d_call: -
v_call: TRBV5-1
cdr3_aa: CASSLARSTTNEKLFF
cdr3_nt: TGCGCCAGCAGCTTGGCTCGCAGTACAACTAATGAAAAACTGTTTTTT

clone_size: -
j_call: TRBJ1-5
d_call: -
v_call: TRBV18
cdr3_aa: CASSPAISNQPQHF
cdr3_nt: TGTGCCAGCTCACCAGCGATTAGCAATCAGCCCCAGCATTTT

clone_size: once
j_call: TRBJ1-6
d_call: TRBD1
v_call: TRBV14
cdr3_aa: CASSQPGQLNSPLHF
cdr3_nt: TGTGCCAGCAGCCAGCCGGGACAGCTTAATTCACCCCTCCACTTT

clone_size: -
j_call: TRBJ1-2
d_call: -
v_call: TRBV19
cdr3_aa: CASSILGREGYTF
cdr3_nt: TGTGCCAGTAGTATTCTTGGCAGGGAAGGCTACACCTTC

clone_size: -
j_call: TRBJ1-1
d_call: -
v_call: TRBV27
cdr3_aa: CASRSVADTEAFF
cdr3_nt: TGTGCCAGCAGAAGTGTAGCGGACACTGAAGCTTTCTTT

clone_size: -
j_call: TRBJ1-2
d_call: -
v_call: TRBV5-1
cdr3_aa: CASRPQVGGFYGYTF
cdr3_nt: TGCGCCAGCCGCCCCCAAGTCGGGGGATTCTATGGCTACACCTTC

clone_size: -
j_call: TRBJ2-3
d_call: TRBD1
v_call: TRBV7-9
cdr3_aa: CASSLVSTGGPDTQYF
cdr3_nt: TGTGCCAGCAGCTTAGTAAGCACAGGGGGTCCAGATACGCAGTATTTT

clone_size: -
j_call: TRBJ2-6
d_call: -
v_call: TRBV4-1
cdr3_aa: CASSWVGARGANVLTF
cdr3_nt: TGCGCCAGCAGCTGGGTGGGGGCGCGGGGGGCCAACGTCCTGACTTTC

clone_size: -
j_call: TRBJ2-5
d_call: -
v_call: TRBV7-9
cdr3_aa: CASSKPGETQYF
cdr3_nt: TGTGCCAGCAGCAAGCCGGGGGAGACCCAGTACTTC

clone_size: -
j_call: TRBJ1-3
d_call: -
v_call: TRBV2
cdr3_aa: CASSEDRASGNTIYF
cdr3_nt: TGTGCCAGCAGTGAAGACAGGGCCTCTGGAAACACCATATATTTT

clone_size: -
j_call: TRBJ2-3
d_call: TRBD2
v_call: TRBV28
cdr3_aa: CASSSGTRAGDTQYF
cdr3_nt: TGTGCCAGCAGTTCCGGGACTAGGGCCGGGGATACGCAGTATTTT

clone_size: -
j_call: TRBJ1-5
d_call: -
v_call: TRBV5-5
cdr3_aa: CASSFSGQPQHF
cdr3_nt: TGTGCCAGCAGCTTTAGCGGTCAGCCCCAGCATTTT

clone_size: -
j_call: TRBJ2-1
d_call: -
v_call: TRBV12-2
cdr3_aa: CASRLATGGRTYNEQFF
cdr3_nt: TGTGCAAGTCGCTTAGCGACAGGCGGGAGGACCTACAATGAGCAGTTCTTC

clone_size: -
j_call: TRBJ1-1
d_call: TRBD1
v_call: TRBV29-1
cdr3_aa: CSAGQVNTEAFF
cdr3_nt: TGCAGCGCCGGACAGGTGAACACTGAAGCTTTCTTT

clone_size: -
j_call: TRBJ1-2
d_call: -
v_call: TRBV6-4
cdr3_aa: CASSDYYYGYTF
cdr3_nt: TGTGCCAGCAGTGATTACTACTATGGCTACACCTTC

clone_size: -
j_call: TRBJ1-5
d_call: -
v_call: TRBV28
cdr3_aa: CASSPPPGPQHF
cdr3_nt: TGTGCCAGCAGTCCCCCCCCCGGGCCCCAGCATTTT

clone_size: -
j_call: TRBJ1-5
d_call: TRBD1
v_call: TRBV18
cdr3_aa: CASSPGQGGNQPQHF
cdr3_nt: TGTGCCAGCTCACCTGGGCAGGGGGGCAATCAGCCCCAGCATTTT